The sequence of this T cell receptor (beta chain) was determined in a study of T-cell reconstitution after alpha-beta-depleted transplantation in children. General study points: At day 60, the high TCRbeta diversity found in some patients originated from recipient T cells and thymic progenitors that had survived. Several hundred graft clones that had expanded were reportedly the source of alpha-beta T cells about two months after transplant. Newly generated T cells supplied most T-cell counts and diversity one year post-transplant.

TCRbeta library construction was performed incorporating unique molecular identifiers. TCRdb re-called the PCR reads through MiXCR, storing one row per CDR3 protein. The table lists almost 250,000 distinct CDR3 sequences, roughly 26% of them singletons. The table lists this clonotype with many counts. Its specificity is not known. J was trimmed by 7 bases and V by 4 bases; bases with no gene match: 6. Germline CDR1 ENHRY, CDR2 SYGVKD. The CDR3 is 15 residues long. V usage is TRBV10-3 and J usage is TRBJ2-1; 11 bases fit TRBD2. The sample was PBMCs, taken before TCRalphabeta/CD19-depleted stem cell transplant. The clonotype was recovered from a girl aged 2 to 10 with Fanconi anemia, due to receive a stem cell transplant. DNA of the CDR3: TGTGCCATCAGTGGTCTAGCGGGGGGCCAGAATGAGCAGTTCTTC. The encoded protein is CAISGLAGGQNEQFF.